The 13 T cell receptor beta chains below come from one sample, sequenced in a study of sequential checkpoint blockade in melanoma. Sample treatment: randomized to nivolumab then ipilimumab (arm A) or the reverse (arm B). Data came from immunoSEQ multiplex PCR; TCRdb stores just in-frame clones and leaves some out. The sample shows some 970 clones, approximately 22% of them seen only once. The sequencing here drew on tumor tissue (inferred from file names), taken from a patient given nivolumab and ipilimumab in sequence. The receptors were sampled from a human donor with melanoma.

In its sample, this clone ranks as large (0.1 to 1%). Written as DNA, the CDR3 is TGTGCCAGCAGCTTAGTTTGGGAGAGCACTGAAGCTTTCTTT. Translated: CASSLVWESTEAFF. The V and J genes are TRBV11-3 and TRBJ1-1, with D unresolved. The CDR3 is 14 residues long. With 1 base removed from V and 4 bases from J, the gap between germline ends came to 10 bases. Per germline, CDR1 SGHNT and CDR2 YENEEA. The variable domain in full, with the rest retrieved from reference TRBV11-3 and TRBJ1-1, is EAGVVQSPRYKIIEKKQPVAFWCNPISGHNTLYWYLQNLGQGPELLIRYENEEAVDDSQLPKDRFSAERLKGVDSTLKIQPAELGDSAVYLCASSLVWESTEAFFGQGTRLTVV.

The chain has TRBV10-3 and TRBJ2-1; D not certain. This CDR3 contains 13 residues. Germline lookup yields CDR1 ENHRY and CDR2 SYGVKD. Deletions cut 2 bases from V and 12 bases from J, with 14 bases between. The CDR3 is CAISETPSIRQFF. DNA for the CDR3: TGTGCCATCAGTGAGACCCCTAGTATCCGGCAGTTCTTC.

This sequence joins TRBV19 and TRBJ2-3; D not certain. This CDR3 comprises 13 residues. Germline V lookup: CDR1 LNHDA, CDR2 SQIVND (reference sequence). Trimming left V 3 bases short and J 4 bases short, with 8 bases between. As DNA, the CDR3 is TGTGCCAGTAGTATCGGCCTCGCAGATACGCAGTATTTT. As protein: CASSIGLADTQYF.

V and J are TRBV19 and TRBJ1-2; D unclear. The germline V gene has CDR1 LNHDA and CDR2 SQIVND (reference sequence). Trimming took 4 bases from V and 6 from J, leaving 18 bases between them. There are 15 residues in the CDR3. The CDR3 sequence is CASSKSPGLPDGYTF. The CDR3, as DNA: TGTGCCAGTAGTAAATCTCCGGGCCTTCCCGATGGCTACACCTTC. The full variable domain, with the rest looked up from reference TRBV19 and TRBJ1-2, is DGGITQSPKYLFRKEGQNVTLSCEQNLNHDAMYWYRQDPGQGLRLIYYSQIVNDFQKGDIAEGYSVSREKKESFPLTVTSAQKNPTAFYLCASSKSPGLPDGYTFGSGTRLTVV.

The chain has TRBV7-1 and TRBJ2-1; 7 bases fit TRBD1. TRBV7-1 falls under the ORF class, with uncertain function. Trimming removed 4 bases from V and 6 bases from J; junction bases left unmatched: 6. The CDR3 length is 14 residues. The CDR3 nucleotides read TGTGCCAGCAGCTTAAGAGGGGGCCTCAATGAGCAGTTCTTC. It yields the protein CASSLRGGLNEQFF.

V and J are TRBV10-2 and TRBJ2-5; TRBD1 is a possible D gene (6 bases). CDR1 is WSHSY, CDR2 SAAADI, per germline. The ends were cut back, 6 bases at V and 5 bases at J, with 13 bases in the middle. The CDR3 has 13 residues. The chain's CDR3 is CASRDSGEETQYF. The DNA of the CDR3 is TGCGCCAGCAGGGACAGTGGCGAGGAGACCCAGTACTTC.

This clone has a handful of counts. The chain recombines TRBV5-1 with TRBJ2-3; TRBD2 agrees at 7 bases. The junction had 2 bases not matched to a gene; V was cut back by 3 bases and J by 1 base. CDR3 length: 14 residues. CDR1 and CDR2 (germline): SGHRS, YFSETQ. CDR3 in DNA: TGCGCCAGCAGCTCGGGAGGAGGCACAGATACGCAGTATTTT. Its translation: CASSSGGGTDTQYF.

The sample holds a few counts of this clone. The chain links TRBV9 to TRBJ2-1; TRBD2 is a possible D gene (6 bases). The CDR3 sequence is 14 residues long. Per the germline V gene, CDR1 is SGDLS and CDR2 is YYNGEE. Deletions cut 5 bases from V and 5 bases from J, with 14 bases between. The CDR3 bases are TGTGCCAGCAGATCGGAGGGAGGACACAATGAGCAGTTCTTC. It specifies CASRSEGGHNEQFF.

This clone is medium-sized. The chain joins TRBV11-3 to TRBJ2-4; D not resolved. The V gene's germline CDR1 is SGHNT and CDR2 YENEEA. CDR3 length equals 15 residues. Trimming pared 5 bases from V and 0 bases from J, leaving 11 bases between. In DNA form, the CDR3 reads TGTGCCAGCAGCCCCGAATGGGTAGCCAAAAACATTCAGTACTTC. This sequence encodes CASSPEWVAKNIQYF.

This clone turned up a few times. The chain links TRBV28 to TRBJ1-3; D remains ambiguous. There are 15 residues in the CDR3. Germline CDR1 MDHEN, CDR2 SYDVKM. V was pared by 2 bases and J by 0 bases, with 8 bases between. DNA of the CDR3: TGTGCCAGCAGTTTAGGCCAGAGCTCTGGAAACACCATATATTTT. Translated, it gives CASSLGQSSGNTIYF.

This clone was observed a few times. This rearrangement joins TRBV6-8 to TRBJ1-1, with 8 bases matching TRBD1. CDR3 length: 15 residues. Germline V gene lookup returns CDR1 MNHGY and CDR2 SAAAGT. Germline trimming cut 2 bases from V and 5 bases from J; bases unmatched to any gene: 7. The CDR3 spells CASSYHRGGKTEAFF. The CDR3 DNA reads TGTGCCAGCAGTTACCACAGGGGGGGGAAGACTGAAGCTTTCTTT.

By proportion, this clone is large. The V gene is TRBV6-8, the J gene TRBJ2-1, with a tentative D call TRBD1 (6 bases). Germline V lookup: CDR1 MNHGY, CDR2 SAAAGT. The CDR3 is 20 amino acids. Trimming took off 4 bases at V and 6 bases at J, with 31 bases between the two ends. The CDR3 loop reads CASSSRTAWPRLGAFNEQFF. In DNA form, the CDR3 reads TGTGCCAGCAGTTCCAGGACAGCATGGCCTAGGTTGGGGGCTTTCAATGAGCAGTTCTTC.

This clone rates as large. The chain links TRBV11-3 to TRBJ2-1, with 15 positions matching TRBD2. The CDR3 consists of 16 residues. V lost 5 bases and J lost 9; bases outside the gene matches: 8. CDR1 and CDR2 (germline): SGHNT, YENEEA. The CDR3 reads CASSPGTSGRRGEQFF. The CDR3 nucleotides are TGTGCCAGCAGCCCCGGGACTAGCGGGAGGAGGGGTGAGCAGTTCTTC.